Each of the 27 T cell receptor beta chains below was sequenced from the same sample in a study of cytomegalovirus exposure and HLA in healthy donors. The PCR made use of 60 Vbeta and 13 Jbeta primers. The repertoire was sequenced with immunoSEQ multiplex PCR; TCRdb's copy has only in-frame clones and lacks some. The data show 100,000 to 150,000 clones, roughly 77% seen once. Sequences were obtained from PBMCs. The source is a woman aged 30 to 39 in good health and CMV-seronegative.

Here the CDR3 DNA reads TGCGCCAGCAGCCAAGTCACTGGGGCGGACACCATATATTTT. This translates into CASSQVTGADTIYF. This chain connects TRBV4-1 to TRBJ1-3; maybe TRBD1 (5 bases). Germline loops: CDR1 MGHRA, CDR2 YSYEKL. V lost 1 base to trimming and J lost 8 bases, with 12 bases between them. The CDR3 is 14 residues long.

The J gene is TRBJ1-1, the V gene TRBV27; no definite D call. Germline V lookup: CDR1 MNHEY, CDR2 SMNVEV (reference sequence). There are 15 residues in the CDR3. V was pared by 5 bases and J by 0 bases, with 13 bases between. For the CDR3, the DNA is TGTGCCAGCAGTCTCAAATGGGCCATGAACACTGAAGCTTTCTTT. It codes for CASSLKWAMNTEAFF.

V and J are TRBV6-5 and TRBJ1-1; D uncertain. This CDR3 is 15 amino acids long. The germline V and J ends were trimmed by 0 bases and 0 bases, with 8 bases remaining between them. From germline, CDR1 is MNHEY and CDR2 SVGAGI. CDR3 amino acids: CASSYSSGLNTEAFF. The CDR3 DNA reads as TGTGCCAGCAGTTACTCGAGTGGTCTGAACACTGAAGCTTTCTTT.

V gene TRBV11-2 combines with J gene TRBJ1-1, with 7 bases aligning to TRBD1. This CDR3 has 13 amino acids. V was clipped by 3 bases and J by 4 bases; unmatched bases: 2. Per the germline V gene, CDR1 is SGHAT and CDR2 is FQNNGV. The CDR3 sequence is CASSLTGFTEAFF. The CDR3 DNA reads TGTGCCAGCAGCTTGACAGGGTTCACTGAAGCTTTCTTT.

V usage is TRBV4-2 and J usage is TRBJ2-7; TRBD2 aligns across 9 bases. This CDR3 has 17 residues. Germline V gene lookup returns CDR1 LGHNA and CDR2 YNFKEQ. Trimming removed 1 base from V and 3 bases from J; junction bases left unmatched: 10. CDR3 amino acids: CASSQAGGAGGLYEQYF. In DNA form, the CDR3 reads TGTGCCAGCAGCCAAGCGGGTGGAGCGGGGGGCCTCTACGAGCAGTACTTC.

The chain employs TRBV5-1 and TRBJ2-6, with a possible D match to TRBD1 (5 bases). This CDR3 has 17 residues. Germline CDR1 reads SGHRS; CDR2 reads YFSETQ. V lost 0 bases and J 0 bases, leaving 10 bases between the germline ends. The CDR3 DNA is TGCGCCAGCAGCTTGGCGGCACAGGCCTCTGGGGCCAACGTCCTGACTTTC. As protein: CASSLAAQASGANVLTF.

The rearrangement joins TRBV30 to TRBJ2-5; tentatively, D is TRBD2 (6 bases). Germline V gene data show CDR1 as GTSNPN and CDR2 as SVGIG (reference sequence). This CDR3 has 14 residues. V was cut by 0 bases and J by 6 bases, with 14 bases left in between. The CDR3 is CAWSVRQGGQTQYF. In nucleotides, the CDR3 is TGTGCCTGGAGTGTACGGCAGGGAGGACAGACCCAGTACTTC.

The V gene is TRBV12-5, the J gene TRBJ2-3, with unresolved D. The CDR3 covers 12 residues. V lost 4 bases to trimming and J lost 5 bases, with 7 bases between them. Germline CDR1 reads LGHNT; CDR2 reads FRNRAP. The CDR3 protein is CASGSPLDTQYF. The CDR3 coding sequence is TGTGCTAGTGGTTCCCCCTTAGATACGCAGTATTTT.

The chain combines TRBV2 with TRBJ1-2, with D maybe TRBD1 (5 bases). Per the germline V gene, CDR1 is SNHLY and CDR2 is FYNNEI. Trimming removed 8 bases at V and 1 base at J, with 17 bases between. This CDR3 has 15 amino acids. This chain's CDR3 is CASPNTGGFNYGYTF. The DNA of the CDR3 is TGTGCCAGCCCAAACACTGGGGGGTTTAACTATGGCTACACCTTC.

The rearrangement uses TRBV25-1 and TRBJ2-1; D perhaps matches TRBD2 (5 bases). The CDR3 extends over 12 amino acids. Looked up from germline, CDR1 is MGHDK and CDR2 is SYGVNS. The V and J ends lost 11 bases and 0 bases respectively, with 8 bases between them. The CDR3 reads CARTGSYNEQFF. DNA for the CDR3: TGTGCCCGGACTGGCTCCTACAATGAGCAGTTCTTC.

The V and J genes are TRBV30 and TRBJ2-2; 7 nucleotides match TRBD1. Germline values: CDR1 GTSNPN, CDR2 SVGIG (reference sequence). Unmatched junction bases numbered 11, after V lost 0 bases and J lost 4 bases. CDR3 length equals 17 residues. The CDR3 sequence: CAWSVRRGRSVTGELFF. CDR3 sequence (DNA): TGTGCCTGGAGTGTACGAAGGGGGCGGTCGGTCACCGGGGAGCTGTTTTTT.

The chain couples TRBV27 to TRBJ2-3; no reliable D call. V was shortened by 2 bases and J by 0 bases, with 6 bases between the two germline ends. This CDR3 comprises 14 residues. In germline, CDR1 is MNHEY, CDR2 SMNVEV (reference sequence). CDR3 coding DNA: TGTGCCAGCAGTTTAAAGACTAGCACAGATACGCAGTATTTT. This codes for CASSLKTSTDTQYF.

The rearrangement uses TRBV5-6 and TRBJ2-1, with TRBD2 as a possible D gene (6 bases). Trimming took off 2 bases at V and 12 bases at J, with 15 bases between the two ends. CDR1 is SGHDT and CDR2 is YYEEEE in the germline V gene. The CDR3 is 13 amino acids. The CDR3, as DNA: TGTGCCAGCAGCTTCGGGGCGGGGATCGGGCAGTTCTTC. Its translation: CASSFGAGIGQFF.

The gene calls are TRBV19 and TRBJ2-3; possibly TRBD1 for D (6 bases). Deletions cut 4 bases from V and 5 bases from J, with 10 bases between. Germline lookup yields CDR1 LNHDA and CDR2 SQIVND (reference sequence). The CDR3 length is 13 residues. The CDR3 protein is CASSTGRGDTQYF. The CDR3 DNA follows: TGTGCCAGTAGTACGGGCAGGGGAGATACGCAGTATTTT.

A word on this clone: Distinct nucleotide sequences in the sample also encode this CDR3. The chain joins TRBV18 to TRBJ2-3, with 7 bases identical to TRBD1. The CDR3 is 15 amino acids. Germline CDR1 KGHSH, CDR2 LQKENI. The V segment lost 1 base and the J segment 1 base; nucleotides outside the gene matches: 2. The CDR3 DNA is TGTGCCAGCTCACCACGAGGGGGCGGCACAGATACGCAGTATTTT. Its protein is CASSPRGGGTDTQYF.

The genes are TRBV14 and TRBJ2-7; 10 bases line up with TRBD2. The V and J ends lost 0 bases and 1 base, in that order; junction bases with no gene match: 0. The CDR3 is made up of 15 amino acids. Germline CDR1 is SGHDN and CDR2 is FVKESK. The CDR3 reads CASSQELAGSYEQYF. The CDR3 bases are TGTGCCAGCAGCCAAGAACTAGCGGGGTCCTACGAGCAGTACTTC.

The chain couples TRBV19 to TRBJ2-1; 13 positions match TRBD2. This CDR3 spans 16 amino acids. J was trimmed by 3 bases and V by 5 bases; bases with no gene match: 4. The germline V gene has CDR1 LNHDA and CDR2 SQIVND (reference sequence). CDR3: CASSSRLAGGYNEQFF. CDR3 nucleotides: TGTGCCAGTAGTTCAAGACTAGCGGGGGGCTACAATGAGCAGTTCTTC.

Remarks on this clone: The same CDR3 is also encoded by other DNA sequences in this sample. V is TRBV9 and J is TRBJ2-3, with a tentative D call TRBD2 (6 bases). Per the germline V gene, CDR1 is SGDLS and CDR2 is YYNGEE. Trimming pared 4 bases from V and 2 bases from J, leaving 11 bases between. This CDR3 spans 14 amino acids. The CDR3 reads CASSQGTVTDTQYF. The CDR3 DNA sequence: TGTGCCAGCAGCCAAGGGACTGTCACAGATACGCAGTATTTT.

The chain recombines TRBV19 with TRBJ1-2; TRBD1 is a possible D gene (6 bases). The CDR3 sequence is 15 residues long. The V and J ends lost 5 bases and 0 bases respectively, with 13 bases between them. Germline-derived CDR1 and CDR2 are LNHDA and SQIVND (reference sequence). The CDR3 sequence: CASSPDRRSNYGYTF. The CDR3 DNA reads TGTGCCAGTAGTCCTGACAGGCGATCTAACTATGGCTACACCTTC.

V is TRBV11-2 and J is TRBJ2-1; 9 bases align to TRBD2. V shed 4 bases, J shed 9 bases, and the junction held 13 bases outside the gene matches. The CDR3 loop spans 16 amino acids. Looked up from germline, CDR1 is SGHAT and CDR2 is FQNNGV. CDR3 in amino acids: CASSYDAGTSRREQFF. The CDR3 coding sequence is TGTGCCAGCAGCTATGATGCTGGGACTAGCCGACGTGAGCAGTTCTTC.

This chain uses TRBV7-9 with TRBJ1-2; 9 positions agree with TRBD1. Germline V CDR1 and CDR2: SEHNR, FQNEAQ (reference sequence). V was clipped by 4 bases and J by 7 bases; unmatched bases: 16. The CDR3 contains 17 residues. The CDR3 sequence: CASSSRPGTGSQLGYTF. CDR3 DNA: TGTGCCAGCAGCTCACGTCCCGGGACAGGGTCCCAGCTTGGCTACACCTTC.

The sample holds one count of this clone. The V gene is TRBV4-1, the J gene TRBJ2-1; 7 bases map to TRBD2. The CDR3 totals 16 residues. J gave up 7 bases and V 2 bases, and 11 bases lay outside the gene matches. CDR1 MGHRA and CDR2 YSYEKL come from the germline V gene. CDR3: CASSQLLAIKGNEQFF. The CDR3 DNA sequence: TGCGCCAGCAGCCAACTACTAGCGATCAAGGGTAATGAGCAGTTCTTC.

This CDR3 reads CASSLSTAGRAFGTQYF. The CDR3 DNA reads as TGCGCCAGCAGCCTATCAACGGCGGGGAGGGCATTTGGGACCCAGTACTTC. The rearrangement uses TRBV4-1 and TRBJ2-5; TRBD2 matches 7 bases. The CDR3 is made up of 17 amino acids. The V gene's germline CDR1 is MGHRA and CDR2 YSYEKL. Trimming took 4 bases from V and 7 from J; bases not matched to a gene: 18.

The chain is built from TRBV5-1 and TRBJ1-3; a possible D gene is TRBD1 (6 bases). From germline, CDR1 is SGHRS and CDR2 YFSETQ. V lost 4 bases to trimming and J lost 9 bases, with 17 bases between them. The CDR3 is made up of 14 amino acids. The CDR3 reads CASSPQGTRSTIYF. CDR3 bases: TGCGCCAGCAGCCCACAGGGTACTCGAAGCACCATATATTTT.

V gene TRBV18 combines with J gene TRBJ1-1; 7 nucleotides match TRBD1. This CDR3 contains 14 residues. Per germline, CDR1 KGHSH and CDR2 LQKENI. Trimming removed 4 bases from V and 2 bases from J; junction bases left unmatched: 4. The CDR3 DNA reads as TGTGCCAGCTCACTAGACAGGGTAAACACTGAAGCTTTCTTT. Translated: CASSLDRVNTEAFF.

The CDR3 DNA reads TGTGCCAGCAGCCCAAGATCGGACACCGGGGAGCTGTTTTTT. It is translated as CASSPRSDTGELFF. The chain carries TRBV12-1 and TRBJ2-2; the table assigns TRBD2, which was not confirmed against the DNA. TRBV12-1 is tagged as a pseudogene. The CDR3 totals 14 residues.

The chain links TRBV7-8 to TRBJ2-7, with TRBD1 matching 7 bases. Trimming cost V 5 bases and J 4 bases; bases outside gene matches: 8. Germline V gene data show CDR1 as SGHVS and CDR2 as FQNEAQ. This CDR3 contains 14 residues. In DNA, the CDR3 is TGTGCCAGCAGCCATTCCGGGACAGAATACGAGCAGTACTTC. As protein: CASSHSGTEYEQYF.